The 26 T cell receptor beta chains reported below all come from one sample, sequenced in a study of blood T cell repertoires in COVID-19 (dated by TCRdb to about 2020). To prepare the library, the immunoSEQ multiplex PCR assay was applied. The clones in this table, taken by TCRdb from immuneACCESS, are in-frame only. Not every clone is retained; where verified, under half of the shortfall comes from an unresolved V gene, and the cause of the rest is unknown. The sample has 100,000 to 150,000 clones on record, 84% of them singletons. 1.4% to 1.5% of the sample is in the top ten clones. Sequenced sample: peripheral blood. The receptors here all came from a man aged 55 to 70 with acute or convalescent COVID-19.

The chain combines TRBV6-2 or TRBV6-3 with TRBJ2-3, with a possible D match to TRBD2 (5 bases). V lost 4 bases, J lost 3 bases, and 20 bases lay in between. CDR1 is MNHEY, CDR2 SVGEGT, per germline. The CDR3 totals 17 residues. CDR3 in DNA: TGTGCCAGCAGTTCCCAGAGACGGGGAGTAGGAACAGATACGCAGTATTTT. Its protein is CASSSQRRGVGTDTQYF.

This chain joins TRBV5-1 and TRBJ2-7; D gene ambiguous. Germline CDR1 and CDR2: SGHRS and YFSETQ. The CDR3 runs to 14 residues. V was trimmed by 0 bases and J by 3 bases, leaving 10 bases between them. The chain's CDR3 is CASSLVGSLYEQYF. In DNA form, the CDR3 reads TGCGCCAGCAGCTTGGTGGGCAGCCTCTACGAGCAGTACTTC.

DNA for the CDR3: TGTGCCAGCTCCCCCACAGGCACCTCCTACGAGCAGTACTTC. Translating gives CASSPTGTSYEQYF. V gene TRBV18 combines with J gene TRBJ2-7; TRBD1 might be the D (5 bases). Germline V gene data show CDR1 as KGHSH and CDR2 as LQKENI. This CDR3 comprises 14 residues. Trimming shortened V by 6 bases and J by 0 bases, and 12 bases separated the two germline ends.

The CDR3 here is CAISAQGDTEAFF. Written as DNA, the CDR3 is TGTGCCATCAGCGCACAGGGGGATACTGAAGCTTTCTTT. The gene calls are TRBV10-3 and TRBJ1-1; 8 positions agree with TRBD1. The CDR3 is 13 residues long. Looked up from germline, CDR1 is ENHRY and CDR2 is SYGVKD. J lost 5 bases, V lost 6 bases, and 5 bases had no gene match.

The genes are TRBV5-1 and TRBJ1-1; possible D gene TRBD1, 6 bases. The CDR3 length is 15 residues. Trimming removed 5 bases at V and 0 bases at J, with 14 bases between. The germline V gene has CDR1 SGHRS and CDR2 YFSETQ. For the CDR3, the DNA is TGCGCCAGCAGACCTCCGGGACAAGTGAACACTGAAGCTTTCTTT. This gives the protein CASRPPGQVNTEAFF. The full variable domain, with the rest looked up from reference TRBV5-1 and TRBJ1-1, is KAGVTQTPRYLIKTRGQQVTLSCSPISGHRSVSWYQQTPGQGLQFLFEYFSETQRNKGNFPGRFSGRQFSNSRSEMNVSTLELGDSALYLCASRPPGQVNTEAFFGQGTRLTVV.

This clone showed up just a few times. The chain is built from TRBV19 and TRBJ1-2; D not resolved. CDR3 length: 12 residues. Trimming left V 3 bases short and J 7 bases short, with 9 bases between. The germline V gene has CDR1 LNHDA and CDR2 SQIVND (reference sequence). The CDR3 region has the DNA TGTGCCAGTAGTATCGGGGTTTCTGGCTACACCTTC. Translation gives CASSIGVSGYTF.

V usage is TRBV19 and J usage is TRBJ1-1; TRBD1 matches at 7 bases. V was pared by 5 bases and J by 5 bases, with 8 bases of the junction left unmatched. Germline assignment: CDR1 LNHDA and CDR2 SQIVND (reference sequence). The CDR3 loop spans 14 amino acids. CDR3 residues: CASSSNRGGTEAFF. Written as DNA, the CDR3 is TGTGCCAGTAGTTCCAACAGGGGTGGGACTGAAGCTTTCTTT.

This chain uses TRBV7-2 with TRBJ2-1, with TRBD1 matching 9 bases. Per germline, CDR1 SGHTA and CDR2 FQGNSA. The V gene end was trimmed by 5 bases and the J gene end by 5 bases; junction bases not matched to a gene: 16. The CDR3 consists of 18 residues. CDR3 sequence reads: CASSQHRKQGAENNEQFF. CDR3 DNA sequence: TGTGCCAGCAGCCAACATCGAAAACAGGGGGCTGAAAACAATGAGCAGTTCTTC.

The V gene is TRBV3-1 (or the pseudogene TRBV3-2), the J gene TRBJ2-1; D possibly corresponds to TRBD1 (6 bases). The CDR3 has 12 residues. CDR1 and CDR2 from the germline V gene are LGHDT and YNNKEL (reference sequence). The V end was cut by 4 bases, the J end by 12 bases, with 13 bases between. The CDR3 sequence is CASSPDRLTQFF. Here the CDR3 DNA reads TGTGCCAGCAGCCCCGACAGGTTAACGCAGTTCTTC.

This clone was detected once. V gene TRBV12-3 or TRBV12-4 combines with J gene TRBJ1-2; the match to TRBD1 covers 7 bases. The CDR3 extends over 13 amino acids. V was pared by 5 bases and J by 6 bases, with 6 bases of the junction left unmatched. This chain's CDR3 is CASSQPDRDGYTF. The DNA of the CDR3 is TGTGCCAGCAGTCAGCCCGACAGGGATGGCTACACCTTC.

This chain joins TRBV7-9 and TRBJ2-5; TRBD2 matches at 8 bases. CDR1 is SEHNR and CDR2 is FQNEAQ in the germline V gene (reference sequence). V lost 1 base to trimming and J lost 0 bases; unmatched junction nucleotides: 4. The CDR3 contains 16 residues. The CDR3 here is CASSLGGGGNQETQYF. CDR3 DNA: TGTGCCAGCAGCTTAGGCGGCGGGGGGAACCAAGAGACCCAGTACTTC.

This chain joins TRBV3-1 (or the pseudogene TRBV3-2) and TRBJ2-7, with D possibly being TRBD2 (5 bases). CDR1 and CDR2 (germline): LGHDT, YNNKEL (reference sequence). V lost 0 bases and J 2 bases, leaving 8 bases between the germline ends. The CDR3 has 14 amino acids. In nucleotides, the CDR3 is TGTGCCAGCAGCCAAGAAGCACTAGCCTACGAGCAGTACTTC. Its protein product is CASSQEALAYEQYF.

The chain is built from TRBV5-1 and TRBJ2-3, with 12 bases lining up with TRBD1. Germline CDR1 reads SGHRS; CDR2 reads YFSETQ. There are 18 residues in the CDR3. J gave up 2 bases and V 4 bases, and 11 bases lay outside the gene matches. CDR3 DNA sequence: TGCGCCAGCAGCGCCAACGCCGGGACAGGGGGCTTCACAGATACGCAGTATTTT. It yields the protein CASSANAGTGGFTDTQYF.

This clone was seen a handful of times. The J gene is TRBJ1-3, the V gene TRBV7-6, with D perhaps matching TRBD1 (6 bases). V was clipped by 5 bases and J by 4 bases, with 18 bases between them. The CDR3 has 16 residues. CDR1 SGHVS and CDR2 FNYEAQ come from the germline V gene. CDR3 residues: CASSRVGQPVGNTIYF. In DNA form, the CDR3 reads TGTGCCAGCAGCCGGGTTGGACAGCCGGTCGGAAACACCATATATTTT.

This clone was detected once. The chain joins TRBV28 to TRBJ2-7; D is unclear. The CDR3 contains 12 residues. CDR1 is MDHEN, CDR2 SYDVKM, per germline. Trimming took 6 bases from V and 4 from J, leaving 10 bases between them. CDR3 loop: CASSRRGYEQYF. CDR3 nucleotides: TGTGCCAGCAGCAGAAGAGGTTACGAGCAGTACTTC.

The gene calls are TRBV9 and TRBJ2-5, with 8 bases identical to TRBD2. Germline values: CDR1 SGDLS, CDR2 YYNGEE. V shed 5 bases and J 4 bases; nucleotides not matched to a gene: 7. The CDR3 sequence is 14 residues long. The CDR3 DNA follows: TGTGCCAGCAGTCTGGGACTAGGAAGAGAGACCCAGTACTTC. Translating it yields CASSLGLGRETQYF.

This clone was counted only a few times. The chain couples TRBV15 to TRBJ2-7; 9 nucleotides line up with TRBD1. The CDR3 is made up of 15 amino acids. V shed 1 base and J 3 bases; nucleotides not matched to a gene: 4. From germline, CDR1 is LNHNV and CDR2 YYDKDF (reference sequence). CDR3: CATSRGPGQGYEQYF. The CDR3 DNA sequence: TGTGCCACCAGCAGAGGACCGGGACAGGGCTACGAGCAGTACTTC. Variable domain in full (rest from reference TRBV15 and TRBJ2-7): DAMVIQNPRYQVTQFGKPVTLSCSQTLNHNVMYWYQQKSSQAPKLLFHYYDKDFNNEADTPDNFQSRRPNTSFCFLDIRSPGLGDTAMYLCATSRGPGQGYEQYFGPGTRLTVT.

The genes are TRBV2 and TRBJ1-2, with D possibly TRBD1 on 6 matching bases. The germline gives CDR1 SNHLY, CDR2 FYNNEI. This CDR3 comprises 14 residues. Between the trimmed V and J ends, which lost 11 bases and 0 bases, there was a span of 16 bases. This CDR3 reads CAGKEQGPNYGYTF. The CDR3 coding sequence is TGTGCCGGTAAAGAACAGGGTCCTAACTATGGCTACACCTTC. Supplemented by reference TRBV2 and TRBJ1-2, the full variable domain reads EPEVTQTPSHQVTQMGQEVILRCVPISNHLYFYWYRQILGQKVEFLVSFYNNEISEKSEIFDDQFSVERPDGSNFTLKIRSTKLEDSAMYFCAGKEQGPNYGYTFGSGTRLTVV.

The chain is built from TRBV27 and TRBJ2-2; D perhaps matches TRBD2 (6 bases). The CDR3 runs to 15 residues. V was shortened by 0 bases and J by 7 bases, with 12 bases between the two germline ends. Germline CDR1 is MNHEY and CDR2 is SMNVEV (reference sequence). The chain's CDR3 is CASSLSHGSVGELFF. The CDR3 DNA follows: TGTGCCAGCAGTTTATCACACGGGAGCGTCGGGGAGCTGTTTTTT.

The V and J genes are TRBV4-2 and TRBJ2-2, with 9 bases matching TRBD2. The trim removed 1 base at V and 9 bases at J, leaving 9 bases unmatched. Germline CDR1 and CDR2: LGHNA and YNFKEQ. CDR3 length equals 16 residues. The CDR3 sequence: CASSQASSGARRELFF. For the CDR3, the DNA is TGTGCCAGCAGCCAAGCATCTAGCGGGGCACGGAGGGAGCTGTTTTTT.

This clone occurred a few times. The rearrangement uses TRBV30 and TRBJ1-6, with a tentative D call TRBD1 (6 bases). V was clipped by 2 bases and J by 7 bases, with 12 bases between them. This CDR3 contains 14 residues. Germline V gene lookup returns CDR1 GTSNPN and CDR2 SVGIG (reference sequence). The CDR3 spells CAWSLDSRNSPLHF. In DNA, the CDR3 is TGTGCCTGGAGTTTGGACAGCCGGAATTCACCCCTCCACTTT.

The J gene is TRBJ1-3, the V gene TRBV11-1; D might be TRBD1 (6 bases). CDR1 is SGHAT and CDR2 is FQDESV in the germline V gene (reference sequence). The CDR3 length is 15 residues. V lost 4 bases to trimming and J lost 2 bases, with 12 bases between them. CDR3 protein: CASSYSGDPGNTIYF. CDR3 coding DNA: TGTGCCAGCAGCTATTCAGGGGATCCTGGAAACACCATATATTTT.

DNA for the CDR3: TGTGCCAGCAGATACGGCAGGGTGACCTACGAGCAGTACTTC. Residues: CASRYGRVTYEQYF. The chain combines TRBV6-5 with TRBJ2-7; D might be TRBD1 (5 bases). The V gene's germline CDR1 is MNHEY and CDR2 SVGAGI. Trimming took off 6 bases at V and 2 bases at J, with 14 bases between the two ends. There are 14 residues in the CDR3.

V is TRBV5-1 and J is TRBJ1-5, with 8 bases fitting TRBD1. In germline, CDR1 is SGHRS, CDR2 YFSETQ. CDR3 size: 15 residues. The ends lost 2 bases at V and 0 bases at J; junction bases unmatched: 1. Written as DNA, the CDR3 is TGCGCCAGCAGCTTAACAGGGGGTAGCAATCAGCCCCAGCATTTT. It codes for CASSLTGGSNQPQHF. Filled out from reference TRBV5-1 and TRBJ1-5, the complete variable domain reads KAGVTQTPRYLIKTRGQQVTLSCSPISGHRSVSWYQQTPGQGLQFLFEYFSETQRNKGNFPGRFSGRQFSNSRSEMNVSTLELGDSALYLCASSLTGGSNQPQHFGDGTRLSIL.

This clone was detected only a few times. The chain links TRBV3-1 (or the pseudogene TRBV3-2) to TRBJ1-2; 7 nucleotides agree with TRBD1. Trimming took 4 bases from V and 7 from J; bases not matched to a gene: 9. CDR1 and CDR2 from the germline V gene are LGHDT and YNNKEL (reference sequence). This CDR3 is 14 amino acids long. CDR3 sequence reads: CASSLLGGGSGYTF. DNA of the CDR3: TGTGCCAGCAGCCTCCTTGGAGGGGGCAGTGGCTACACCTTC.

V gene TRBV6-5 combines with J gene TRBJ2-2, with 10 bases matching TRBD1. Trimming at V came to 6 bases and at J to 4 bases, leaving 5 bases not matched to a gene. CDR3 length: 15 amino acids. CDR1 is MNHEY, CDR2 SVGAGI, per germline. This chain's CDR3 is CASSRDRGSTGELFF. For the CDR3, the DNA is TGTGCCAGCAGCCGGGACAGGGGTAGCACCGGGGAGCTGTTTTTT.